This T cell receptor (beta chain) was recovered during a study of early stage breast cancer tumors. Regarding the study as a whole: Tumors had roughly 2.5-fold higher T cell density than normal breast. Tumor and normal breast were distinguished via blood comparison in about 90% of the 16 patients.

V lost 6 bases to trimming and J lost 8 bases; unmatched junction nucleotides: 9. The V gene's germline CDR1 is MNHEY and CDR2 SMNVEV (reference sequence). This CDR3 is built from 13 residues. Concerning this clone itself: Antigen: not known.

Each sample had two DNA replicates, about 0.47 ug blood or about 1.5 ug tissue. Produced via immunoSEQ multiplex PCR; TCRdb's table is partial and in-frame only. The sample has some 70,000 clones; around four fifths are singletons. The TCR was taken from a person between 60 and 69 years old with breast cancer. Sequencing input: blood. The rearrangement links TRBV27 to TRBJ1-2; TRBD1 aligns across 7 bases. The CDR3 sequence: CASRFTGVGGYTF. The CDR3 region has the DNA TGTGCCAGCAGGTTTACAGGGGTGGGAGGCTACACCTTC.